This T cell receptor beta chain derives from a study of blood T cell repertoires in COVID-19. About the study: Acute and convalescent COVID-19 samples came from the United States, Italy and Spain. Sources were T cells, B-cell-depleted T cells, or PBMCs; the material itself was cDNA or gDNA.

Germline CDR1 and CDR2: LNHDA and SQIVND (reference sequence). CDR3 length: 13 residues. With 4 bases clipped from V and 3 bases from J, the junction kept 3 bases outside the gene matches. Comments on this clone: Other DNA sequences in this sample translate to the same CDR3.

Sequencing was performed with immunoSEQ multiplex PCR; in TCRdb, only in-frame clones are kept and a portion is missing. The table includes about 180,000 clones, 89% detected once. Sequencing was done on a sample of peripheral blood. The chain is built from TRBV19 and TRBJ2-7; 7 bases are shared with TRBD1. This TCR derives from a man between 18 and 35 years old who had recovered from COVID-19. CDR3 sequence (DNA): TGTGCCAGTAGTAGGCAGGGGGACTACGAGCAGTACTTC. It codes for CASSRQGDYEQYF.